Listed here is a single T cell receptor (beta chain). Its antigen is not identified. The CDR3 runs to 16 residues. Trimming shortened V by 4 bases and J by 0 bases, and 15 bases separated the two germline ends. Germline CDR1 reads SGHRS; CDR2 reads YFSETQ. The data belong to a study of T cell therapy after organ transplantation. Across the whole study: Of ten patients, eight responded clinically and two did not. Long-term post-therapy blood was drawn 20 to 29 weeks after therapy ended. Study-level results: Effects of concurrent antirejection and antiviral medications were not evaluable. Post-therapy reconstitution appeared to include transferred and endogenous clonotypes.

Time point: 20-29 weeks after completion of therapy. Produced via immunoSEQ multiplex PCR; TCRdb's table is partial and in-frame only. The data show 1,000 to 1,500 clones, 63% seen once. The sequence was obtained from a human patient who had received a solid organ transplant and had CMV disease. The graft donor may be the source of some T cells. The gene calls are TRBV5-1 and TRBJ2-3; D is perhaps TRBD2 (6 bases). The specimen was CD8+ T cells from blood, collected after autologous CMV-specific T cell therapy. The CDR3 DNA is TGCGCCAGCAGCCTGCTAGGCGGGGTTAGCACAGATACGCAGTATTTT. Protein product: CASSLLGGVSTDTQYF. Based on the CDR3 plus reference TRBV5-1 and TRBJ2-3, the full variable domain is KAGVTQTPRYLIKTRGQQVTLSCSPISGHRSVSWYQQTPGQGLQFLFEYFSETQRNKGNFPGRFSGRQFSNSRSEMNVSTLELGDSALYLCASSLLGGVSTDTQYFGPGTRLTVL.